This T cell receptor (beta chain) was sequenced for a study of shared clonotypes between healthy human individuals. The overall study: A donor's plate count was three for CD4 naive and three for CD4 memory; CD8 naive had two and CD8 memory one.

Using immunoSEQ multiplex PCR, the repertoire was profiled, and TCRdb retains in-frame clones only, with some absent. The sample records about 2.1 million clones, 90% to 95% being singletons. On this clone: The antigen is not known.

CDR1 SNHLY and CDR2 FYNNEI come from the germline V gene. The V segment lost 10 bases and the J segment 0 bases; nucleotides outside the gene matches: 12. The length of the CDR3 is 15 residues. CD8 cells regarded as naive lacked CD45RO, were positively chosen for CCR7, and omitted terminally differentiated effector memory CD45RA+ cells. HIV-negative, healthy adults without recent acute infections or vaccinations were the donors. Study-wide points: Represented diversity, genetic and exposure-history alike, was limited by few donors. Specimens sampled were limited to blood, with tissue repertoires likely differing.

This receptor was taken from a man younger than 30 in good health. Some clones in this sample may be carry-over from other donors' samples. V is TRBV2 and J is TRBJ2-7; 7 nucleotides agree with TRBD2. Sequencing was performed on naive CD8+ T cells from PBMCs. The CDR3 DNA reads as TGTGCCACCACTGGGGGGGAGGGTAGCTCCTACGAGCAGTACTTC. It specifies CATTGGEGSSYEQYF.